The clone carrying this TCR beta chain was seen a few times. Time point here: persistent/refractory GD, antithyroid drugs over 5 years with positive TRAb. Extracted PBMC RNA gave rise to the TCR library. The EDTA tubes were filled with around 9 milliliters of drawn peripheral blood. The sample is drawn from a study of regulatory T cells in long-lasting Graves disease. The CDR3 has 15 amino acids. The V and J ends lost 5 bases and 4 bases, in that order; junction bases with no gene match: 10. Arm-PCR of CDR3 regions and iRepertoire HTBI primers were used to build TCR beta libraries. TCRdb reanalysed the multiplex PCR reads using MiXCR and keeps one entry per CDR3 protein. The sample has under 450,000 distinct CDR3 sequences, 20% to 25% seen once.

The V gene is TRBV12-3 or TRBV12-4, the J gene TRBJ2-7; 8 positions match TRBD2. The sequencing used peripheral blood mononuclear cells (PBMCs), collected when the disease was refractory, from a patient treated with antithyroid drugs. The TCR was taken from a female donor with Graves disease. The CDR3 coding sequence is TGTGCCAGCAGTGGCCACGGGGGGGTTCGGTACGAGCAGTACTTC. Its protein is CASSGHGGVRYEQYF.